A selection of T cell receptor beta chains follows, all from one sample in a study of blood T cell repertoires in COVID-19. Libraries were prepared by immunoSEQ multiplex PCR; TCRdb keeps only in-frame clonotypes and omits some of them. The sample includes approximately 27,000 clones, 94% of them seen just once. Sequencing input: peripheral blood. These receptors were collected from a human donor with active COVID-19. The donor label of this sample is uncertain. Each CDR3 is given with its conserved first and last residue. A D gene is named only where the DNA matches it firmly. Expanded clones get a size class; other rows say once, few or many, or leave the size out.

TGTGCCAGCAGTTACTCTTCCTTGTCCCAAGAGACCCAGTACTTC CASSYSSLSQETQYF TRBV6-6 NA NA TRBJ2-5
TGTGCCAGCAGTCGCAATCAGGGGGAAGCGAATGGCTACACCTTC CASSRNQGEANGYTF TRBV6-6 TRBD1 NA TRBJ1-2
TGTGCCAGCAGCCCCCGACTAGCGGGGGCAGCAGATACGCAGTATTTT CASSPRLAGAADTQYF TRBV7-2 TRBD2 NA TRBJ2-3
TGTGCCAGCAGCATTCGACAGGCGAACACTGAAGCTTTCTTT CASSIRQANTEAFF TRBV5-8 NA NA TRBJ1-1
TGTGCCAGCAGTAACAGGGGACGGAGCACCGGGGAGCTGTTTTTT CASSNRGRSTGELFF TRBV6-2/TRBV6-3 TRBD1 NA TRBJ2-2
TGTGCCAGTACTCTACGCGGACGGGAGAGCTCCTACAATGAGCAGTTCTTC CASTLRGRESSYNEQFF TRBV19 NA NA TRBJ2-1
TGTGCCTCGACTCGGGGTACAAATAATTCACCCCTCCACTTT CASTRGTNNSPLHF TRBV28 NA NA TRBJ1-6
TGTGCCAGCAGTAAGGAGGATGAGCAGTTCTTC CASSKEDEQFF TRBV11-3 NA NA TRBJ2-1
TGTGCCAGCAGCACCCGGGACAGGGAGCAGTTCTTC CASSTRDREQFF TRBV7-9 TRBD1 NA TRBJ2-1
TGTGCCACCAGCAGAGGGACTAGCGGGGGAGAAGAGACCCAGTACTTC CATSRGTSGGEETQYF TRBV15 TRBD2 NA TRBJ2-5
TGTGCCAGCAGCGTAGCGACTACTCTATCCACAGATACGCAGTATTTT CASSVATTLSTDTQYF TRBV9 NA NA TRBJ2-3
TGTGCCAGTAGTACAGGGGGTAACAATGAGCAGTTCTTC CASSTGGNNEQFF TRBV19 TRBD1 NA TRBJ2-1
TGTGCCAGCAGCCGCAGGGATTCCTACGAGCAGTACTTC CASSRRDSYEQYF TRBV5-6 NA NA TRBJ2-7
TGTGCCAGCAGCCGGGACAGGGGGACTGGAAACACCATATATTTT CASSRDRGTGNTIYF TRBV2 TRBD1 once TRBJ1-3
TGCGCCAGCAGCCAGGCCGGGACTCCCACCGTCGGGTCGGTCTTC CASSQAGTPTVGSVF TRBV4-1 NA once TRBJ2-1
TGTGCCAGCAGCCGCGGGGTAGCGGAGACCTACGAGCAGTACTTC CASSRGVAETYEQYF TRBV7-2 NA NA TRBJ2-7
TGCAGCGTGCCGGGACTCACGAACAATGAGCAGTTCTTC CSVPGLTNNEQFF TRBV29-1 NA NA TRBJ2-1
TGTGCCAGCACTATACGACAGGGGAACACTGAAGCTTTCTTT CASTIRQGNTEAFF TRBV6-5 TRBD1 NA TRBJ1-1
TGTGCCAGTAGTATGAGGTGGACAGGAACATTCGACACCTACGAGCAGTACTTC CASSMRWTGTFDTYEQYF TRBV19 TRBD1 NA TRBJ2-7
TGTGCCAGCAGCCAACTGGGACAGGGGACAGATACGCAGTATTTT CASSQLGQGTDTQYF TRBV16 TRBD1 NA TRBJ2-3
TGTGCCAGCAGTTACCAAGGACAGGGGGCCGGGACCCAGTACTTC CASSYQGQGAGTQYF TRBV6-5 TRBD1 NA TRBJ2-5
TGTGCCAGCAGTAACTGGGACAGGGTGAATGAAAAACTGTTTTTT CASSNWDRVNEKLFF TRBV7-9 TRBD1 NA TRBJ1-4
TGTGCCAGCAGCCCGGACAGGGGGAGTCATGGCTACACCTTC CASSPDRGSHGYTF TRBV5-6 TRBD1 NA TRBJ1-2
TGTGCCAGCAACCCGCCGCCAGGTTCCACAGATACGCAGTATTTT CASNPPPGSTDTQYF TRBV28 NA NA TRBJ2-3
TGTGCCAGCAGTGAAGTTGGGGCTCGGGGGGAGACCCAGTACTTC CASSEVGARGETQYF TRBV2 NA NA TRBJ2-5
TGCGCCAGCAACCCCGGGACAGATAATACTGAAGCTTTCTTT CASNPGTDNTEAFF TRBV10-2 TRBD1 NA TRBJ1-1
TGTGCCAGCAGCTTAGATTTGGGACTCCTTAACACCGGGGAGCTGTTTTTT CASSLDLGLLNTGELFF TRBV11-2 NA NA TRBJ2-2
TGTGCCAGCACCCCCGGGAGCTCTGGGGCCAACGTCCTGACTTTC CASTPGSSGANVLTF TRBV6-5 NA NA TRBJ2-6
TGTGCCACCAAGGGGGACCCTTCACAAGAGACCCAGTACTTC CATKGDPSQETQYF TRBV24-1 NA NA TRBJ2-5
TGCGCCAGCAGCTTGGCCGGGGGGACCTACGAGCAGTACTTC CASSLAGGTYEQYF TRBV5-1 TRBD2 once TRBJ2-7
TGCGCCAGCAGCCAAGATCCGGGGGGTTCACCCCTCCACTTT CASSQDPGGSPLHF TRBV4-1 NA NA TRBJ1-6
TGTGCCTGGAGTGTCAGGGGGAGCACAGATACGCAGTATTTT CAWSVRGSTDTQYF TRBV30 TRBD1 NA TRBJ2-3
TGTGCCAGCTCATCAACTAGCACAGATACGCAGTATTTT CASSSTSTDTQYF TRBV18 NA NA TRBJ2-3
TGTGCCAGCAGCTTGAGCCCAGGGAGGACACCAAACTACGAGCAGTACTTC CASSLSPGRTPNYEQYF TRBV5-6 NA NA TRBJ2-7
TGTGCCAGCAGCACATTCCGGGGGGGAGGGCAGCCCCAGCATTTT CASSTFRGGGQPQHF TRBV5-8 NA once TRBJ1-5
TGTGCCAGCAGCCGGACAACCACAGATACGCAGTATTTT CASSRTTTDTQYF TRBV12-3/TRBV12-4 NA NA TRBJ2-3
TGTGCCAGCAGTGAAAAAGGGGGACAGCAAACTGGGGCCAACGTCCTGACTTTC CASSEKGGQQTGANVLTF TRBV6-1 TRBD1 NA TRBJ2-6
TGTGCCAGTAGTCCACAGACAGGTTATAATGAAAAACTGTTTTTT CASSPQTGYNEKLFF TRBV19 NA NA TRBJ1-4
TGTGCCAGCAGAAAACAGGGGGACCTAGGGCCCCAGCATTTT CASRKQGDLGPQHF TRBV2 TRBD1 NA TRBJ1-5
TGTGCCAGCAGTTCTGGACTGACCTACGAGCAGTACTTC CASSSGLTYEQYF TRBV5-6 NA NA TRBJ2-7
TGTGCCAGCAGTGTAAACTTACCGACTGGCGGGGCCTACGAGCAGTACTTC CASSVNLPTGGAYEQYF TRBV6-1 NA NA TRBJ2-7